This TCR beta chain stems from a study of cytomegalovirus exposure and HLA in healthy donors. Study findings and constraints: The authors judged a highly shared variant cluster likely a sequencing artifact.

It was with 60 Vbeta and 13 Jbeta primers that the PCR ran. The data were produced by immunoSEQ multiplex PCR, yet TCRdb's version contains in-frame clones alone and is incomplete. Of some 45,000 clones in the sample, about two thirds are singletons; the top ten hold around 3.5%. Concerning this clone: As yet, its antigen is unknown.

Participants comprised healthy donors of bone marrow. The sequenced sample consisted of PBMCs. The receptor's source is a woman between 25 and 40 years old in good health and CMV-seronegative.

The CDR3 here is CASSQGAPQETQYF. The DNA of the CDR3 is TGCGCCAGCAGCCAGGGAGCCCCCCAAGAGACCCAGTACTTC. J is TRBJ2-5 and V is TRBV4-1; a weak D match, TRBD2 (5 bases). CDR3 length equals 14 residues. V dropped 3 bases and J dropped 1 base, with 9 bases sitting between them. Germline values: CDR1 MGHRA, CDR2 YSYEKL.